This T cell receptor (beta chain) comes out of a study of T-cell reconstitution after alpha-beta-depleted transplantation in children. V shed 2 bases and J 5 bases; nucleotides not matched to a gene: 12. The germline CDR1 and CDR2 sequences are MDHEN and SYDVKM. CDR3 length: 17 residues. Unique molecular identifiers tagged the TCRbeta library. TCRdb redid the calling of the PCR reads with MiXCR, one entry per CDR3 protein. This sample has about 540,000 distinct CDR3 sequences; roughly a quarter occur once, and the top ten carry 35% to 40%. This chain uses TRBV28 with TRBJ2-5; 9 nucleotides match TRBD1. Specimen: PBMCs, collected before TCRalphabeta/CD19-depleted stem cell transplant. The receptor's source is a boy in the first two years of life with Wiskott-Aldrich syndrome, due to receive a stem cell transplant. The CDR3 loop reads CASSLRVGQGARETQYF. The CDR3 DNA reads TGTGCCAGCAGTTTACGCGTGGGACAGGGCGCTCGGGAGACCCAGTACTTC.